The 27 T cell receptor beta chains below were found in one sample sequenced in a study of Ad26.COV2.S vaccination and SARS-CoV-2 variants (dated by TCRdb to the early 2020s). To prepare the library, the immunoSEQ multiplex PCR assay was applied. TCRdb's version of the immuneACCESS table is confined to in-frame rearrangements and falls short of the full clone set. An unresolved V gene accounts for under half of the shortfall where checked; the remainder is of unknown origin. The sample table shows about 400,000 clones, and about nine tenths are seen once. The ten largest clones add up to about 2% of the sample. The label giving this sample's treatment or condition can be read as: roughly 19 received Ad26.COV2.S at low or high dose, single or two shots; roughly five received placebo; per-sample allocation not given. Repertoires of vaccine and placebo recipients were sequenced from samples taken on day 63 after the first injection.

The source was peripheral blood, collected in a trial of Ad26.COV2.S vaccine versus placebo. Receptors were obtained from a person between 18 and 59 years old who received the Ad26.COV2.S COVID-19 vaccine or a placebo.

DNA of the CDR3: TGTGCCAGTAGCCTAACGGGGGTCGCGACGTACAATGAGCAGTTCTTC. Its translation is CASSLTGVATYNEQFF. The chain links TRBV19 to TRBJ2-1; tentatively, D is TRBD2 (6 bases). The V end lost 6 bases, the J end lost 4 bases, and 19 bases lay between the germline ends. CDR1 is LNHDA and CDR2 is SQIVND in the germline V gene (reference sequence). The CDR3 contains 16 residues. Based on the CDR3 plus reference TRBV19 and TRBJ2-1, the full variable domain is DGGITQSPKYLFRKEGQNVTLSCEQNLNHDAMYWYRQDPGQGLRLIYYSQIVNDFQKGDIAEGYSVSREKKESFPLTVTSAQKNPTAFYLCASSLTGVATYNEQFFGPGTRLTVL.

The J gene is TRBJ2-7, the V gene TRBV7-2; 12 bases line up with TRBD2. The J segment lost 3 bases and the V segment lost 5 bases, leaving 5 bases of the junction unmatched. This CDR3 region has 15 residues. CDR1 is SGHTA, CDR2 FQGNSA, per germline. The CDR3 loop is CASSTTSGRNYEQYF. For the CDR3, the DNA is TGTGCCAGCAGCACAACTAGCGGGAGGAACTACGAGCAGTACTTC.

The V gene is TRBV9, the J gene TRBJ2-3; D is unresolved. V was shortened by 0 bases and J by 2 bases, with 7 bases between the two germline ends. The CDR3 sequence is 14 residues long. The germline V gene has CDR1 SGDLS and CDR2 YYNGEE. The CDR3 sequence: CASSVAPATDTQYF. The CDR3 bases are TGTGCCAGCAGCGTAGCCCCGGCCACAGATACGCAGTATTTT.

This chain uses TRBV11-2 with TRBJ2-5; 12 positions match TRBD2. The germline V gene encodes CDR1 SGHAT and CDR2 FQNNGV. V lost 5 bases, J lost 13 bases, and 8 bases stayed unmatched. This CDR3 has 13 amino acids. CDR3 sequence reads: CASSPLAGGPRYF. In nucleotides, the CDR3 is TGTGCCAGCAGCCCTCTAGCGGGAGGGCCGAGGTACTTC.

This sequence joins TRBV20-1 and TRBJ2-7, with D perhaps matching TRBD2 (5 bases). The CDR3 is 11 amino acids. The V gene's germline CDR1 is DFQATT and CDR2 SNEGSKA (reference sequence). V shed 4 bases and J shed 3 bases, with 7 bases lying between them. DNA of the CDR3: TGCAGTGCTAAACTAGTCTACGAGCAGTACTTC. Encoded protein: CSAKLVYEQYF.

The V and J genes are TRBV10-2 and TRBJ2-7; the match to TRBD1 covers 9 bases. Germline V gene data show CDR1 as WSHSY and CDR2 as SAAADI. J lost 5 bases, V lost 9 bases, and 11 bases had no gene match. The CDR3 is made up of 14 amino acids. The CDR3 sequence: CASHTGTGYHEQYF. In nucleotides, the CDR3 is TGCGCCAGTCATACCGGGACAGGGTACCACGAGCAGTACTTC.

The chain recombines TRBV28 with TRBJ2-5, with TRBD2 as a possible D gene (6 bases). The germline V and J ends were trimmed by 7 bases and 5 bases, with 14 bases remaining between them. The CDR3 consists of 13 residues. Germline CDR1 and CDR2: MDHEN and SYDVKM. CDR3 region: CASTLGGGETQYF. The CDR3 DNA follows: TGTGCCAGCACCCTCGGGGGAGGCGAGACCCAGTACTTC.

The chain links TRBV7-8 to TRBJ2-6; D call uncertain. The CDR3 is 13 residues long. Trimming removed 5 bases from V and 4 bases from J, with 6 bases in between. Germline V gene lookup returns CDR1 SGHVS and CDR2 FQNEAQ. CDR3 residues: CASSPGGANVLTF. CDR3 in DNA: TGTGCCAGCAGCCCTGGGGGGGCCAACGTCCTGACTTTC.

The V call is TRBV12-3 or TRBV12-4, the J call TRBJ1-2; D gene uncertain. V was pared by 7 bases and J by 4 bases, with 13 bases between. This CDR3 has 13 amino acids. CDR3 nucleotide sequence: TGTGCCAGCACCATCTCGGTAGCCTATGGCTACACCTTC. This sequence encodes CASTISVAYGYTF.

The genes are TRBV6-5 and TRBJ1-6; no firm D call. Trimming left V 2 bases short and J 8 bases short, with 13 bases between. Germline CDR1 and CDR2: MNHEY and SVGAGI. The CDR3 extends over 15 amino acids. The CDR3 DNA follows: TGTGCCAGCAGTTACCGCCGTTCCGAACATTCACCCCTCCACTTT. Translation: CASSYRRSEHSPLHF.

The chain is built from TRBV5-1 and TRBJ2-7; TRBD1 matches at 9 bases. CDR1 is SGHRS and CDR2 is YFSETQ in the germline V gene. This CDR3 region has 13 residues. The J segment lost 6 bases and the V segment lost 4 bases, leaving 5 bases of the junction unmatched. The CDR3, as DNA: TGCGCCAGCAGCCGTACAGGGGGCGGCGAGCAGTACTTC. Translated: CASSRTGGGEQYF.

The chain has TRBV6-4 and TRBJ2-2; D unresolved. Trimming took off 0 bases at V and 4 bases at J, with 9 bases between the two ends. Per the germline V gene, CDR1 is MRHNA and CDR2 is SNTAGT. The CDR3 has 15 residues. The CDR3 region is CASSDSPDVTGELFF. CDR3 in DNA: TGTGCCAGCAGTGACTCTCCGGACGTCACCGGGGAGCTGTTTTTT.

This chain joins TRBV28 and TRBJ2-7; D gene uncertain. Trimming removed 2 bases from V and 5 bases from J, with 4 bases in between. This CDR3 has 11 residues. Germline V gives CDR1 MDHEN, CDR2 SYDVKM. CDR3 in amino acids: CASSLGHEQYF. CDR3 nucleotide sequence: TGTGCCAGCAGTTTAGGGCACGAGCAGTACTTC.

The CDR3 sequence: CASSPARGRREETQYF. As DNA, the CDR3 is TGTGCCAGCAGCCCCGCCCGGGGGCGCCGCGAAGAGACCCAGTACTTC. This rearrangement joins TRBV3-1 (or the pseudogene TRBV3-2) to TRBJ2-5; the D gene could be TRBD1 or TRBD2 (6 bases each). The CDR3 is 16 amino acids. Per germline, CDR1 LGHDT and CDR2 YNNKEL (reference sequence). V was shortened by 4 bases and J by 3 bases, with 18 bases between the two germline ends.

The V gene is TRBV5-1, the J gene TRBJ2-1, with 9 bases aligning to TRBD2. CDR1 SGHRS and CDR2 YFSETQ come from the germline V gene. The CDR3 is made up of 15 amino acids. V dropped 2 bases and J dropped 7; count of bases not matched to a gene: 7. CDR3 DNA sequence: TGCGCCAGCAGCTTTGTTAGCGGGAGAGATAATGAGCAGTTCTTC. As protein: CASSFVSGRDNEQFF.

This clone came up a few times. The chain recombines TRBV6-5 with TRBJ2-7; D gene uncertain. Trimming took off 3 bases at V and 5 bases at J, with 5 bases between the two ends. CDR1 and CDR2 (germline): MNHEY, SVGAGI. This CDR3 comprises 11 residues. CDR3 DNA: TGTGCCAGCAGTTATCTTGACGAGCAGTACTTC. Translated, it gives CASSYLDEQYF.

The chain couples TRBV28 to TRBJ1-1, with D unresolved. Germline V gives CDR1 MDHEN, CDR2 SYDVKM. Trimming stripped 3 bases from V and 7 bases from J, with 9 bases between. The CDR3 spans 12 residues. For the CDR3, the DNA is TGTGCCAGCAGTTTTCGGACGGGTGAAGCTTTCTTT. This codes for CASSFRTGEAFF.

This chain connects TRBV18 to TRBJ2-5, with 11 bases fitting TRBD2. Unmatched junction bases numbered 7, after V lost 2 bases and J lost 2 bases. Per germline, CDR1 KGHSH and CDR2 LQKENI. CDR3 length equals 17 residues. CDR3: CASSPLTSGIVQETQYF. The CDR3 DNA follows: TGTGCCAGCTCACCATTGACTAGCGGGATTGTACAAGAGACCCAGTACTTC.

This clone was seen a single time. The chain uses TRBV19 and TRBJ2-5, with TRBD1 matching 9 bases. The CDR3 runs to 15 residues. Trimming at V came to 0 bases and at J to 5 bases, leaving 4 bases not matched to a gene. Germline V gene data show CDR1 as LNHDA and CDR2 as SQIVND (reference sequence). The CDR3 region has the DNA TGTGCCAGTAGTATAGAAGACAGGGGGAGCGAGACCCAGTACTTC. It codes for CASSIEDRGSETQYF.

The rearrangement uses TRBV28 and TRBJ2-5; D is uncertain. Deletions cut 4 bases from V and 6 bases from J, with 15 bases between. There are 14 residues in the CDR3. Germline assignment: CDR1 MDHEN and CDR2 SYDVKM. Here the CDR3 DNA reads TGTGCCAGCAGTTCGCCGGGCCCCCTCAAGACCCAGTACTTC. Translation: CASSSPGPLKTQYF.

This rearrangement joins TRBV4-1 to TRBJ2-3; 8 positions agree with TRBD1. The CDR3 loop spans 15 amino acids. Germline assignment: CDR1 MGHRA and CDR2 YSYEKL. After removal of 0 bases from V and 2 bases from J, the junction contained 1 base not matched to a gene. CDR3 amino acids: CASSQETGVTDTQYF. The CDR3 bases are TGCGCCAGCAGCCAAGAGACAGGGGTCACAGATACGCAGTATTTT.

V and J are TRBV4-1 and TRBJ2-7, with D possibly matching TRBD1 (6 bases). V was pared by 3 bases and J by 0 bases, with 18 bases between. The germline V gene has CDR1 MGHRA and CDR2 YSYEKL. The CDR3 has 17 residues. CDR3 sequence reads: CASSQESQDRSSYEQYF. The CDR3 bases are TGCGCCAGCAGCCAGGAGTCTCAAGACAGGAGCTCCTACGAGCAGTACTTC.

The J gene is TRBJ2-2, the V gene TRBV11-3, with 8 bases aligning to TRBD1. Trimming removed 5 bases from V and 6 bases from J; junction bases left unmatched: 5. There are 14 residues in the CDR3. Germline loops: CDR1 SGHNT, CDR2 YENEEA. The CDR3 region has the DNA TGTGCCAGCAGCCGGGGACAGGCCGCCGGGGAGCTGTTTTTT. The encoded protein is CASSRGQAAGELFF.

CDR3: CAWSYGAGVNEQYF. The CDR3 bases are TGTGCCTGGAGTTATGGGGCAGGGGTGAACGAGCAGTACTTC. V is TRBV30 and J is TRBJ2-7; the D gene is possibly TRBD1 (6 bases). The ends were cut back, 2 bases at V and 5 bases at J, with 16 bases in the middle. The CDR3 spans 14 residues. Germline lookup yields CDR1 GTSNPN and CDR2 SVGIG (reference sequence).

The chain carries TRBV6-1 and TRBJ2-1; 7 bases are a match to TRBD2. This CDR3 spans 17 amino acids. In germline, CDR1 is MNHNS, CDR2 SASEGT. The V segment lost 3 bases and the J segment 8 bases; nucleotides outside the gene matches: 16. The CDR3 DNA sequence: TGTGCCAGCAGTGACCGGGATTCTAGCGGCCAATCGTATGAGCAGTTCTTC. Translated, it gives CASSDRDSSGQSYEQFF.

The chain couples TRBV7-2 to TRBJ2-7; the match to TRBD1 covers 8 bases. V lost 2 bases to trimming and J lost 3 bases; unmatched junction nucleotides: 6. The V gene's germline CDR1 is SGHTA and CDR2 FQGNSA. This CDR3 spans 15 amino acids. CDR3 in DNA: TGTGCCAGCAGCTTACGTCCGGGACAGGTCTACGAGCAGTACTTC. Translating it yields CASSLRPGQVYEQYF. Combining the CDR3 with reference TRBV7-2 and TRBJ2-7 gives the whole variable domain GAGVSQSPSNKVTEKGKDVELRCDPISGHTALYWYRQSLGQGLEFLIYFQGNSAPDKSGLPSDRFSAERTGGSVSTLTIQRTQQEDSAVYLCASSLRPGQVYEQYFGPGTRLTVT.

CDR3 DNA sequence: TGTGCCAGCAGTTTGCTACGACGGGACTCCCCGGAGCTGTTTTTT. It translates to CASSLLRRDSPELFF. The genes are TRBV27 and TRBJ2-2; the D gene is possibly TRBD2 (6 bases). Trimming took off 3 bases at V and 10 bases at J, with 18 bases between the two ends. The CDR3 sequence is 15 residues long. CDR1 MNHEY and CDR2 SMNVEV come from the germline V gene (reference sequence).